These T cell receptor beta chains were read from a single sample in a study of memory B cells and T cells in multiple sclerosis. The data were produced by immunoSEQ multiplex PCR, yet TCRdb's version contains in-frame clones alone and is incomplete. The table includes some 7,900 clones, roughly three fifths detected once. The sequenced sample consisted of memory (CD45RO+) CD8+ T cells from blood. The receptor set was obtained from a human donor with multiple sclerosis. Each CDR3 is given with its conserved first and last residue. Fields, in order: J gene, clone size, D gene, V gene, CDR3 protein, CDR3 DNA. The D gene is left open where the match is weak. Clone size is stated in some rows and not others, as once, few, many or a class when expanded.

J gene: TRBJ1-2; clone size: .; D gene: .; V gene: TRBV7-2; CDR3 protein: CASSPRGGNYGYTF; CDR3 DNA: TGTGCCAGCAGCCCTCGGGGGGGGAACTATGGCTACACCTTC
J gene: TRBJ1-1; clone size: .; D gene: .; V gene: TRBV5-1; CDR3 protein: CASSWGGKETEAFF; CDR3 DNA: TGCGCCAGCAGCTGGGGGGGGAAGGAGACTGAAGCTTTCTTT
J gene: TRBJ2-1; clone size: .; D gene: TRBD1; V gene: TRBV7-6; CDR3 protein: CASSRQGSGNEQFF; CDR3 DNA: TGTGCCAGCAGCCGACAGGGCTCGGGCAATGAGCAGTTCTTC
J gene: TRBJ2-3; clone size: few; D gene: .; V gene: TRBV18; CDR3 protein: CASSPRDTRRTDTQYF; CDR3 DNA: TGTGCCAGCTCACCAAGGGACACTCGACGCACAGATACGCAGTATTTT
J gene: TRBJ2-1; clone size: .; D gene: .; V gene: TRBV7-3; CDR3 protein: CASSPEPNNEQFF; CDR3 DNA: TGTGCCAGCAGCCCCGAGCCTAACAATGAGCAGTTCTTC
J gene: TRBJ2-2; clone size: .; D gene: TRBD1; V gene: TRBV7-7; CDR3 protein: CASSWTGNTGELFF; CDR3 DNA: TGTGCTAGCAGCTGGACAGGGAACACCGGGGAGCTGTTTTTT
J gene: TRBJ1-5; clone size: once; D gene: TRBD1; V gene: TRBV19; CDR3 protein: CASSITGQGLGQPQHF; CDR3 DNA: TGTGCCAGTAGTATTACGGGACAGGGGCTGGGTCAGCCCCAGCATTTT
J gene: TRBJ2-7; clone size: few; D gene: TRBD2; V gene: TRBV6-1; CDR3 protein: CASSGLAGANYEQYF; CDR3 DNA: TGTGCCAGCAGTGGACTAGCGGGAGCCAACTACGAGCAGTACTTC
J gene: TRBJ2-7; clone size: .; D gene: .; V gene: TRBV13; CDR3 protein: CASSLDSSHEQYF; CDR3 DNA: TGTGCCAGCAGCTTAGACAGTAGTCACGAGCAGTACTTC
J gene: TRBJ2-2; clone size: .; D gene: TRBD2; V gene: TRBV6-5; CDR3 protein: CASSTTSPLGGELFF; CDR3 DNA: TGTGCCAGCAGTACGACTAGCCCTCTTGGCGGGGAGCTGTTTTTT
J gene: TRBJ2-7; clone size: .; D gene: TRBD1; V gene: TRBV7-8; CDR3 protein: CASSLVAVTGGFYEQYF; CDR3 DNA: TGTGCCAGCAGCTTAGTGGCAGTAACAGGGGGTTTCTACGAGCAGTACTTC
J gene: TRBJ1-1; clone size: .; D gene: TRBD1; V gene: TRBV27; CDR3 protein: CASSLLGQGGTEAFF; CDR3 DNA: TGTGCCAGCAGTTTATTGGGACAGGGAGGTACTGAAGCTTTCTTT
J gene: TRBJ1-1; clone size: medium-sized; D gene: TRBD1; V gene: TRBV7-9; CDR3 protein: CASSQGVEAFF; CDR3 DNA: TGTGCCAGCAGCCAGGGGGTCGAAGCTTTCTTT
J gene: TRBJ1-1; clone size: few; D gene: .; V gene: TRBV5-6; CDR3 protein: CASSLYRDPEAFF; CDR3 DNA: TGTGCCAGCAGCCTCTACAGGGACCCTGAAGCTTTCTTT
J gene: TRBJ2-1; clone size: few; D gene: TRBD1; V gene: TRBV19; CDR3 protein: CASTPTGSSYNEQFF; CDR3 DNA: TGTGCCAGTACCCCGACAGGGAGCTCCTACAATGAGCAGTTCTTC
J gene: TRBJ2-1; clone size: few; D gene: .; V gene: TRBV4-1; CDR3 protein: CASSKQGNNEQFF; CDR3 DNA: TGCGCCAGCAGCAAACAGGGAAACAATGAGCAGTTCTTC
J gene: TRBJ1-6; clone size: .; D gene: .; V gene: TRBV9; CDR3 protein: CASSVVEGDNSPLHF; CDR3 DNA: TGTGCCAGCAGCGTAGTGGAGGGAGATAATTCCCCCCTCCACTTT
J gene: TRBJ1-5; clone size: .; D gene: TRBD1; V gene: TRBV28; CDR3 protein: CASSYGPRQGFGNQPQHF; CDR3 DNA: TGTGCCAGCAGTTATGGCCCCCGACAGGGATTTGGTAATCAGCCCCAGCATTTT
J gene: TRBJ2-1; clone size: .; D gene: TRBD1; V gene: TRBV5-1; CDR3 protein: CASSFRTGIYNEQFF; CDR3 DNA: TGCGCCAGCAGCTTCAGGACAGGGATTTACAATGAGCAGTTCTTC
J gene: TRBJ1-2; clone size: .; D gene: TRBD1; V gene: TRBV28; CDR3 protein: CASSLRTGYRGYGYTF; CDR3 DNA: TGTGCCAGCAGTTTGCGGACAGGCTACCGGGGGTATGGCTACACCTTC
J gene: TRBJ2-3; clone size: few; D gene: TRBD2; V gene: TRBV9; CDR3 protein: CASSGGGGSSADTQYF; CDR3 DNA: TGTGCCAGCAGCGGGGGGGGAGGGAGTAGCGCAGATACGCAGTATTTT
J gene: TRBJ2-1; clone size: .; D gene: TRBD2; V gene: TRBV29-1; CDR3 protein: CSVYGLLAEYNEQFF; CDR3 DNA: TGCAGCGTCTACGGGTTACTAGCGGAGTACAATGAGCAGTTCTTC
J gene: TRBJ2-1; clone size: .; D gene: .; V gene: TRBV11-2; CDR3 protein: CASSIPLGVQFF; CDR3 DNA: TGTGCCAGCAGCATCCCCCTAGGGGTGCAGTTCTTC
J gene: TRBJ1-6; clone size: .; D gene: .; V gene: TRBV4-2; CDR3 protein: CASSPGGQNSPLHF; CDR3 DNA: TGTGCCAGCAGCCCCGGGGGGCAGAATTCACCCCTCCACTTT
J gene: TRBJ2-5; clone size: few; D gene: TRBD2; V gene: TRBV28; CDR3 protein: CASSLLAGGPPQYF; CDR3 DNA: TGTGCCAGCAGTTTATTGGCGGGGGGGCCCCCCCAGTACTTC
J gene: TRBJ2-3; clone size: few; D gene: .; V gene: TRBV10-3; CDR3 protein: CAISERGSTDTQYF; CDR3 DNA: TGTGCCATCAGTGAGCGGGGGAGCACAGATACGCAGTATTTT
J gene: TRBJ1-4; clone size: few; D gene: .; V gene: TRBV27; CDR3 protein: CASSEGATNEKLFF; CDR3 DNA: TGTGCCAGCAGTGAGGGGGCAACTAATGAAAAACTGTTTTTT
J gene: TRBJ1-2; clone size: few; D gene: .; V gene: TRBV5-4; CDR3 protein: CASSAEGVYGYTF; CDR3 DNA: TGTGCCAGCAGCGCCGAGGGAGTCTATGGCTACACCTTC
J gene: TRBJ2-1; clone size: .; D gene: .; V gene: TRBV27; CDR3 protein: CASSPRLSSYNEQFF; CDR3 DNA: TGTGCCAGCAGTCCCCGCCTGAGCTCCTACAATGAGCAGTTCTTC
J gene: TRBJ2-6; clone size: .; D gene: .; V gene: TRBV30; CDR3 protein: CPWSVPAGNGENVLTF; CDR3 DNA: TGTCCCTGGAGTGTACCGGCAGGGAATGGGGAAAACGTCCTGACTTTC